This is a list of T cell receptor beta chains from one sample in a study of blood T cell repertoires in COVID-19. Sequencing used immunoSEQ multiplex PCR; TCRdb keeps in-frame clones, though not all of them. The sample lists approximately 150,000 clones; around nine tenths were seen once. The source material was peripheral blood. The receptors were gathered from a woman aged 80 or older with COVID-19, enrolled during active disease. Both conserved end residues are part of each CDR3. A D gene is named only where the DNA matches it firmly. Some rows have no size entry. The others give once, few or many, or a class for an expanded clone.

TRBJ1-2,-,-,TRBV28,CASTEAPGGYTF,TGTGCCAGCACCGAAGCCCCCGGGGGCTACACCTTC
TRBJ1-4,-,-,TRBV7-9,CASSSWGETTNEKLFF,TGTGCCAGCAGCTCATGGGGGGAGACAACTAATGAAAAACTGTTTTTT
TRBJ2-5,TRBD2,few,TRBV9,CASSAGLAVEETQYF,TGTGCCAGCAGCGCCGGACTAGCGGTAGAAGAGACCCAGTACTTC
TRBJ1-4,TRBD1,-,TRBV19,CASSPTGTGSGKLFF,TGTGCCAGTAGTCCCACCGGGACAGGGTCGGGAAAACTGTTTTTT
TRBJ1-5,TRBD1,-,TRBV6-6,CASTWTGGSQPQHF,TGTGCCAGCACTTGGACAGGGGGGAGTCAGCCCCAGCATTTT
TRBJ2-7,TRBD2,-,TRBV28,CASTTSAEEQYF,TGTGCCAGCACGACTAGCGCTGAGGAGCAGTACTTC
TRBJ2-7,-,-,TRBV5-6,CASSQQNEQYF,TGTGCCAGCAGCCAACAGAACGAGCAGTACTTC
TRBJ1-2,-,-,TRBV5-1,CASSLGGDIYGYTF,TGCGCCAGCAGCTTGGGAGGCGATATCTATGGCTACACCTTC
TRBJ2-1,-,-,TRBV14,CASSQASYNEQFF,TGTGCCAGCAGCCAAGCATCCTACAATGAGCAGTTCTTC
TRBJ2-7,TRBD2,-,TRBV19,CASSKGLAGYWLTYEQYF,TGTGCCAGTAGTAAGGGACTAGCGGGATATTGGCTAACCTACGAGCAGTACTTC
TRBJ2-1,TRBD1,-,TRBV6-5,CASRQGYNEQFF,TGTGCCAGCCGACAGGGCTACAATGAGCAGTTCTTC
TRBJ1-1,-,-,TRBV7-8,CASSPRGGLNTEAFF,TGTGCCAGCAGCCCCCGGGGGGGGTTGAACACTGAAGCTTTCTTT
TRBJ2-7,-,-,TRBV29-1,CSALLREQYF,TGCAGCGCCCTCCTCAGGGAGCAGTACTTC
TRBJ1-2,TRBD1,-,TRBV4-3,CASKGGGSGYGYTF,TGCGCCAGCAAAGGAGGGGGCAGTGGCTATGGCTACACCTTC
TRBJ2-7,TRBD1,-,TRBV6-5,CATHPGQGNEQYF,TGTGCCACCCACCCGGGACAGGGGAACGAGCAGTACTTC
TRBJ1-2,TRBD1,-,TRBV19,CASSIGDRGLGNYGYTF,TGTGCCAGTAGTATAGGAGACAGGGGATTAGGTAACTATGGCTACACCTTC
TRBJ2-7,TRBD2,-,TRBV9,CASSVETSGRKYF,TGTGCCAGCAGCGTAGAAACTAGCGGGAGAAAGTACTTC
TRBJ1-1,TRBD1,-,TRBV18,CASSPRQGANPEAFF,TGTGCCAGCTCACCACGGCAGGGGGCGAACCCTGAAGCTTTCTTT
TRBJ2-1,-,-,TRBV18,CASSPQGNAYNEQFF,TGTGCCAGCTCACCACAGGGGAATGCCTACAATGAGCAGTTCTTC
TRBJ1-1,-,few,TRBV2,CASTWGEGAFF,TGTGCCAGCACTTGGGGGGAAGGAGCTTTCTTT